Presented here are 27 T cell receptor beta chains from one specimen sequenced in a study of identical twins (dated by TCRdb to about 2016). The method was 5' RACE. TCRdb names Illumina HiSeq 2000 as the instrument used. The raw public reads went through TCRdb reprocessing: fastp at Q25, MiXCR clone calling, in-frame beta chains kept. Each CDR3 protein gets just one entry, which takes the most common genes and DNA from the rows behind it. Within this sample are roughly 150,000 distinct CDR3 sequences, with 3.5% of them counted one time only. 8% to 8.5% of the sample comes from the top ten. Sequencing used memory T cells sorted from blood. The label giving this sample's cell subset or site can be read as: CD45RO+ enriched T cells. The receptors were gathered from a man between 18 and 35 years old in good health.

This chain connects TRBV9 to TRBJ2-3, with 8 bases lining up with TRBD2. CDR1 and CDR2 from the germline V gene are SGDLS and YYNGEE. The CDR3 length is 15 residues. J gave up 1 base and V 3 bases, and 4 bases lay outside the gene matches. For the CDR3, the DNA is TGTGCCAGCAGCGCAAGCGGGGGACGCACAGATACGCAGTATTTT. Its translation: CASSASGGRTDTQYF.

This clonotype was counted at least ten times. The gene calls are TRBV5-1 and TRBJ2-1; 11 bases align to TRBD1. V lost 0 bases to trimming and J lost 12 bases; unmatched junction nucleotides: 5. CDR3 length equals 14 residues. Germline V lookup: CDR1 SGHRS, CDR2 YFSETQ. DNA for the CDR3: TGCGCCAGCAGCTTGGATGTTGGGACAGGGGGGCAGTTCTTC. It specifies CASSLDVGTGGQFF.

This clonotype was observed many times. The chain couples TRBV7-8 to TRBJ1-5; D call uncertain. The CDR3 runs 15 residues. V was pared by 4 bases and J by 5 bases, with 15 bases between. Germline CDR1 and CDR2: SGHVS and FQNEAQ. This CDR3 is CASSYSRFEDQPQHF. The CDR3 nucleotides read TGTGCCAGCAGCTATTCTCGATTTGAAGATCAGCCCCAGCATTTT.

In its sample, this clonotype was seen many times. This chain links TRBV6-1 with TRBJ2-1; 9 nucleotides agree with TRBD2. The CDR3 has 15 amino acids. Germline assignment: CDR1 MNHNS and CDR2 SASEGT. V trimming: 2 bases; J trimming: 7 bases; junction bases outside the gene matches: 6. The DNA of the CDR3 is TGTGCCAGCAGTGAACGCGGGAGGGCTTATAATGAGCAGTTCTTC. It translates to CASSERGRAYNEQFF.

This clonotype was seen ten or more times. The chain has TRBV3-1 and TRBJ2-7; either TRBD1 or TRBD2 may fit D (5 bases each). Trimming removed 8 bases at V and 0 bases at J, with 14 bases between. CDR1 is LGHDT and CDR2 is YNNKEL in the germline V gene (reference sequence). The CDR3 covers 14 residues. Here the CDR3 reads CASAMGLASYEQYV. The CDR3 nucleotides are TGTGCCAGCGCCATGGGGCTAGCCTCCTACGAGCAGTACGTC.

This clonotype was counted ten times or more. The genes are TRBV18 and TRBJ2-5, with D possibly being TRBD2 (5 bases). V was shortened by 3 bases and J by 1 base, with 12 bases between the two germline ends. Germline V lookup: CDR1 KGHSH, CDR2 LQKENI. The length of the CDR3 is 15 residues. Here the CDR3 reads CASSPFGGSQETQYF. The CDR3 bases are TGTGCCAGCTCACCCTTCGGAGGCAGCCAAGAGACCCAGTACTTC.

Ten or more counts support this clonotype. The chain links TRBV4-1 to TRBJ2-3, with 11 bases that match TRBD2. In germline, CDR1 is MGHRA, CDR2 YSYEKL. V lost 0 bases to trimming and J lost 3 bases; unmatched junction nucleotides: 8. CDR3 length: 18 residues. The DNA of the CDR3 is TGCGCCAGCAGCCAAGATATCCTAGCGGGAGGAGGGACAGATACGCAGTATTTT. Translated: CASSQDILAGGGTDTQYF.

About this clonotype: No conserved phenylalanine or tryptophan ends this CDR3, so it is likely a read error. This chain joins TRBV6-1 and TRBJ1-4, with 7 bases aligning to TRBD1. Trimming at V came to 6 bases and at J to 4 bases, leaving 8 bases not matched to a gene. Germline CDR1 MNHNS, CDR2 SASEGT. The length of the CDR3 is 15 residues. The DNA for the CDR3 is TGTGCCAGCAGCCCACGACAGGGAAATAATGAAAAACTGTTTGTT. Translating gives CASSPRQGNNEKLFV.

This clonotype has a count of ten or more. J is TRBJ1-1 and V is TRBV20-1; 10 bases fit TRBD1. This CDR3 spans 16 amino acids. CDR1 DFQATT and CDR2 SNEGSKA come from the germline V gene (reference sequence). V was pared by 6 bases and J by 11 bases, with 21 bases of the junction left unmatched. The CDR3 nucleotides read TGCAGTGCCTCGCCAAGACAGGGGGCTCTAGACCACTTGGCTTTCTTT. Its protein product is CSASPRQGALDHLAFF.

This clonotype has ten or more counts. The gene calls are TRBV2 and TRBJ2-3; no clear D gene. Germline lookup yields CDR1 SNHLY and CDR2 FYNNEI. V lost 7 bases and J lost 0, with 8 bases in between. The CDR3 covers 13 residues. The CDR3 DNA sequence: TGTGCCAGCAAAGGTCAGAGCACAGATACGCAGTATTTT. This encodes CASKGQSTDTQYF.

This clonotype was counted many times. The chain recombines TRBV27 with TRBJ2-5; 11 bases agree with TRBD2. The CDR3 covers 16 residues. Germline trimming cut 3 bases from V and 4 bases from J; bases unmatched to any gene: 7. Germline V gene lookup returns CDR1 MNHEY and CDR2 SMNVEV (reference sequence). This CDR3 reads CASSLSLAGGRETQYF. The CDR3 DNA reads TGTGCCAGCAGTTTGAGTCTAGCGGGAGGTCGAGAGACCCAGTACTTC.

This clonotype was recorded many times. DNA of the CDR3: TGCGCCAGCAGCTACGGGACAGCACAAGAGACCCAGTACTTC. It yields the protein CASSYGTAQETQYF. The chain employs TRBV5-1 and TRBJ2-5; 7 nucleotides agree with TRBD1. Trimming at V came to 3 bases and at J to 2 bases, leaving 4 bases not matched to a gene. Germline assignment: CDR1 SGHRS and CDR2 YFSETQ. This CDR3 region has 14 residues.

The chain has TRBV19 and TRBJ1-2, with D tentatively TRBD1 (5 bases). The germline CDR1 and CDR2 sequences are LNHDA and SQIVND (reference sequence). CDR3 length: 14 amino acids. Trimming shortened V by 6 bases and J by 4 bases, and 15 bases separated the two germline ends. DNA for the CDR3: TGTGCCAGTAGCCGGACGGACAACGGCTATGGCTACACCTTC. This encodes CASSRTDNGYGYTF.

There are many counts of this clonotype. V usage is TRBV7-8 and J usage is TRBJ2-7, with TRBD2 matching over 12 bases. Losses at the gene ends were 5 bases for V and 2 bases for J; bases not matched to a gene: 4. The CDR3 runs 15 residues. In germline, CDR1 is SGHVS, CDR2 FQNEAQ. The CDR3 loop is CASSRTSGAPYEQYF. The CDR3 DNA sequence: TGTGCCAGCAGCAGGACTAGCGGGGCTCCCTACGAGCAGTACTTC.

This clonotype was seen at least ten times. This chain joins TRBV20-1 and TRBJ2-2, with D hard to call. Germline-derived CDR1 and CDR2 are DFQATT and SNEGSKA (reference sequence). Trimming took 1 base from V and 7 from J, leaving 10 bases between them. This CDR3 spans 13 amino acids. The CDR3 nucleotides are TGCAGTGCTAGAGTCGCGGCCATCGGGGAGCTGTTTTTT. Its translation is CSARVAAIGELFF.

J is TRBJ2-1 and V is TRBV12-5; 14 bases map to TRBD2. CDR3 length: 15 amino acids. Germline assignment: CDR1 LGHNT and CDR2 FRNRAP. Trimming took 10 bases from V and 6 from J; bases not matched to a gene: 8. CDR3 in amino acids: CATAAGTSGSNEQFF. The CDR3 DNA reads TGTGCTACCGCCGCCGGGACTAGCGGGAGCAATGAGCAGTTCTTC. The whole variable domain, remainder taken from reference TRBV12-5 and TRBJ2-1, is DARVTQTPRHKVTEMGQEVTMRCQPILGHNTVFWYRQTMMQGLELLAYFRNRAPLDDSGMPKDRFSAEMPDATLATLKIQPSEPRDSAVYFCATAAGTSGSNEQFFGPGTRLTVL.

This clonotype was detected many times. The genes are TRBV20-1 and TRBJ2-3, with D unclear. CDR3 size: 15 residues. Trimming cost V 4 bases and J 0 bases, with 14 bases left between them. The germline gives CDR1 DFQATT, CDR2 SNEGSKA (reference sequence). CDR3 amino acids: CSANLAGTSTDTQYF. CDR3 DNA sequence: TGCAGTGCTAATCTCGCAGGAACTAGCACAGATACGCAGTATTTT.

Many counts were recorded for this clonotype. The rearrangement joins TRBV20-1 to TRBJ1-6; D remains ambiguous. The germline V gene has CDR1 DFQATT and CDR2 SNEGSKA (reference sequence). V lost 1 base, J lost 7 bases, and 11 bases lay in between. There are 14 residues in the CDR3. CDR3 loop: CSARGGQTNSPLHF. CDR3 sequence (DNA): TGCAGTGCTAGAGGTGGCCAGACCAATTCACCCCTCCACTTT.

Many counts were recorded for this clonotype. The J gene is TRBJ1-2, the V gene TRBV7-2, with TRBD1 as a possible D gene (5 bases). Germline V gives CDR1 SGHTA, CDR2 FQGNSA. This CDR3 spans 14 amino acids. Between the trimmed V and J ends, which lost 1 base and 4 bases, there was a span of 10 bases. In DNA, the CDR3 is TGTGCCAGCAGCTTAGAAGGGGTTACCTATGGCTACACCTTC. Translating gives CASSLEGVTYGYTF.

This chain connects TRBV7-6 to TRBJ1-1, with TRBD1 matching over 9 bases. The CDR3 contains 15 residues. The V gene end was trimmed by 5 bases and the J gene end by 4 bases; junction bases not matched to a gene: 8. CDR1 is SGHVS, CDR2 FNYEAQ, per germline. The CDR3 DNA follows: TGTGCCAGCAGCACACAAAACAGGGGGCTCACTGAAGCTTTCTTT. It translates to CASSTQNRGLTEAFF.

The sample holds many counts of this clonotype. The CDR3 DNA sequence: TGTGCCAGCCAACAGGGGAACGAGCAGTACTTC. Encoded protein: CASQQGNEQYF. The chain couples TRBV6-1 to TRBJ2-7; 7 nucleotides align to TRBD1. Losses at the gene ends were 8 bases for V and 5 bases for J; bases not matched to a gene: 3. The CDR3 extends over 11 amino acids. CDR1 MNHNS and CDR2 SASEGT come from the germline V gene.

This clonotype came up many times. This chain uses TRBV7-9 with TRBJ2-5; 7 bases are shared with TRBD2. This CDR3 region has 16 residues. Germline loops: CDR1 SEHNR, CDR2 FQNEAQ (reference sequence). The ends lost 5 bases at V and 3 bases at J; junction bases unmatched: 12. CDR3 protein: CASSPPQSGDKETQYF. CDR3 bases: TGTGCCAGCAGCCCACCTCAAAGCGGGGATAAAGAGACCCAGTACTTC.

This clonotype was counted many times. The gene calls are TRBV29-1 and TRBJ1-3; D is uncertain. Germline V CDR1 and CDR2: SQVTM, ANQGSEA. The CDR3 spans 12 residues. Deletions cut 7 bases from V and 2 bases from J, with 9 bases between. CDR3 DNA sequence: TGCAGCGGGGCGGTCACTGGAAACACCATATATTTT. Translating gives CSGAVTGNTIYF.

This clonotype came up many times. The rearrangement uses TRBV30 and TRBJ2-1, with 8 bases identical to TRBD2. The J segment lost 6 bases and the V segment lost 3 bases, leaving 7 bases of the junction unmatched. The CDR3 consists of 14 residues. CDR1 is GTSNPN, CDR2 SVGIG, per germline (reference sequence). CDR3: CAWSAGTRTNEQFF. The CDR3 DNA sequence: TGTGCCTGGAGCGCCGGGACTAGGACCAATGAGCAGTTCTTC.

This CDR3 reads CASCGSWGGEQYF. DNA for the CDR3: TGTGCCAGCTGTGGGTCGTGGGGTGGCGAGCAGTACTTC. J is TRBJ2-7 and V is TRBV18; no definite D call. The CDR3 runs 13 residues. Trimming took 7 bases from V and 6 from J, leaving 16 bases between them. CDR1 is KGHSH, CDR2 LQKENI, per germline.

This clonotype was observed many times. The chain links TRBV29-1 to TRBJ2-7; no clear D. The length of the CDR3 is 13 residues. The germline CDR1 and CDR2 sequences are SQVTM and ANQGSEA. V was pared by 6 bases and J by 0 bases, with 12 bases between. The CDR3: CSVSQSSSYEQYF. The CDR3, as DNA: TGCAGCGTCTCCCAATCTAGCTCCTACGAGCAGTACTTC.

Ten or more counts support this clonotype. This chain links TRBV19 with TRBJ1-5; D gene unclear. V gave up 3 bases and J gave up 6 bases, with 6 bases separating them. The CDR3 extends over 12 amino acids. Germline CDR1 reads LNHDA; CDR2 reads SQIVND (reference sequence). Here the CDR3 DNA reads TGTGCCAGTAGTATGCTGGGTCAGCCCCAGCATTTT. This codes for CASSMLGQPQHF.